The clone carrying this T cell receptor (beta chain) was observed many times. Its antigen is currently unknown. The junction and the germline gene differ at one end; a read error may be behind it. Other DNA sequences in this sample translate to the same CDR3. Before thyroid surgery, none of the patients had received any treatment. The sample originates from a study of metastatic and nonmetastatic thyroid tumors. Findings and caveats of the study: It was reportedly found that TCR beta diversity was significantly higher in malignant thyroid tumors than in benign nodules, a difference seen in both blood and tumor samples.

Germline V gives CDR1 DFQATT, CDR2 SNEGSKA (reference sequence). The CDR3 covers 10 residues. TCRdb re-analyzed the PCR reads through MiXCR. The sample holds some 18,000 clones; approximately 22% are singletons and the top ten take about 10%. This receptor was obtained from a male donor with papillary thyroid cancer or a benign thyroid nodule (not recorded which). Some clones in this sample may be carry-over from other donors' samples. The chain uses TRBV20-1 and TRBJ2-1, with TRBD2 matching over 7 bases. The sample comprised tumor tissue. The CDR3 DNA follows: TGCAGTGCTAGTGGGGGGGAGCCGTTCTTC. It is translated as CSASGGEPFF.